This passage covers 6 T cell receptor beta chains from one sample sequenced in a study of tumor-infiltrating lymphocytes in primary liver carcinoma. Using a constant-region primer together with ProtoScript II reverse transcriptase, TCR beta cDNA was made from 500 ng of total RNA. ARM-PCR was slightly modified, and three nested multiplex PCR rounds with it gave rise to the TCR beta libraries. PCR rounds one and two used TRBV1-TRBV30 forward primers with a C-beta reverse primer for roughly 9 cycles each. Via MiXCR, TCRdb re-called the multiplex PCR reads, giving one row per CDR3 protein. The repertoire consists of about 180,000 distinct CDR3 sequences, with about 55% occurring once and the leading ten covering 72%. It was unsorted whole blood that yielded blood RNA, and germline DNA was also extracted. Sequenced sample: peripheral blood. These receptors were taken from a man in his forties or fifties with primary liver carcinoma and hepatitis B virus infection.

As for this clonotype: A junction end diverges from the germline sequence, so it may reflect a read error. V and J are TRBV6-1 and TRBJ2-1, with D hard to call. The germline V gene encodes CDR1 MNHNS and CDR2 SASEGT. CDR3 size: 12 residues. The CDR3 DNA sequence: TGTGCCAGCAGCCCCGTAGACAATAAGCAGTTCTTC. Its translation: CASSPVDNKQFF.

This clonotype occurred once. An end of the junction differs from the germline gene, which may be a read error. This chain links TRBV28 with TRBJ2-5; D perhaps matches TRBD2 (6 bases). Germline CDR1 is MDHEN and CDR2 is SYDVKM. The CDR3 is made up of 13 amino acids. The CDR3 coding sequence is TGTGCCAGCAGTGGTAGCGGTGAAGAGACCCAGTACTTT. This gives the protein CASSGSGEETQYF.

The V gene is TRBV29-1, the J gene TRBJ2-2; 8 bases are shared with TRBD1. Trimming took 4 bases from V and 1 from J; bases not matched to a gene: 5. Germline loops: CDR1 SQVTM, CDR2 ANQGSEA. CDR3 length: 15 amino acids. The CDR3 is CSVGPGGLNTGELFF. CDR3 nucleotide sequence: TGCAGCGTTGGTCCAGGGGGCCTGAACACCGGGGAGCTGTTTTTT.

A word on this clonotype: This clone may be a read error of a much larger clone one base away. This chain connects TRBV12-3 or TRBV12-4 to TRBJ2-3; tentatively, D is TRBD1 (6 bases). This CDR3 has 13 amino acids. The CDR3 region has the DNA TGTGCCAGCATCCAGGACAGCCACGATATGCAGTATTTT. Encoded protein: CASIQDSHDMQYF.

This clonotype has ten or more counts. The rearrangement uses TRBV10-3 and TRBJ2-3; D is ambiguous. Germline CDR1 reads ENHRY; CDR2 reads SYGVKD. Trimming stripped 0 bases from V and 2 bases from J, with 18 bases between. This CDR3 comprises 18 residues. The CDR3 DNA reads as TGTGCCATCAGTGAGTCGTTTTCAGGATCACAACTCACAGATACGCAGTATTTT. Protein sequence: CAISESFSGSQLTDTQYF.

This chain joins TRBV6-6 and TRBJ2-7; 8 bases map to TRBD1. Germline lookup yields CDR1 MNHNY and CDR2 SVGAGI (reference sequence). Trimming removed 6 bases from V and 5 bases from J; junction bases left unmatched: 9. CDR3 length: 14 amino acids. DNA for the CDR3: TGTGCCAGCAGCACGACAGGGGAGCAACACGAGCAGTACTTC. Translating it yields CASSTTGEQHEQYF.